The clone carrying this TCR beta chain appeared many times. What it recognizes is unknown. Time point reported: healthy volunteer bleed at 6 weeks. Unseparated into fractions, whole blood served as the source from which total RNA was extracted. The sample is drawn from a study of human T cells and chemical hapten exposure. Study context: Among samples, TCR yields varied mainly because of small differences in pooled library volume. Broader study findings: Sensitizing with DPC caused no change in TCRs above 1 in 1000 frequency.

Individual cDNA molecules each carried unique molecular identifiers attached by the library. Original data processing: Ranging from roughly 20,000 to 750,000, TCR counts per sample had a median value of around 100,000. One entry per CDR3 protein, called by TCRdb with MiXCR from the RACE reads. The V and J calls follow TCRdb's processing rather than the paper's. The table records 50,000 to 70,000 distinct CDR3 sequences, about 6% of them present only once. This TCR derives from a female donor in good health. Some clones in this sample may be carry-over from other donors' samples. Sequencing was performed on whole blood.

CDR3 region: CASTASGANVLTF. Here the CDR3 DNA reads TGTGCCAGTACCGCCTCTGGGGCCAACGTCCTGACTTTC. J is TRBJ2-6 and V is TRBV19, with D hard to call. The CDR3 covers 13 residues. Trimming shortened V by 7 bases and J by 0 bases, and 4 bases separated the two germline ends. The germline V gene has CDR1 LNHDA and CDR2 SQIVND (reference sequence).